Listed below are T cell receptor beta chains from one sample, sequenced in a study of T cell responses to AZD1222 COVID-19 vaccine. The assay was immunoSEQ multiplex PCR, and TCRdb's table has in-frame clones only and misses some. The sample yields some 84,000 clones, approximately 85% seen once. Sequenced here: peripheral blood, sampled 28 days after the second AZD1222 dose. These receptors were taken from an adult who received the AZD1222 COVID-19 vaccine. CDR3s include the opening cysteine and the closing phenylalanine or tryptophan. A D gene is named only where the DNA matches it firmly. Some rows mark clone size as missing; the rest say once, few, many or name a class of expanded clone.

j_gene: TRBJ1-1
d_gene: TRBD1
abundance: NA
v_gene: TRBV19
CDR3aa: CASSIGADRGLAFF
CDR3nt: TGTGCCAGTAGTATAGGGGCGGACAGGGGTTTAGCTTTCTTT

j_gene: TRBJ1-2
d_gene: TRBD1
abundance: NA
v_gene: TRBV29-1
CDR3aa: CSVEEQGNYGYTF
CDR3nt: TGCAGCGTTGAAGAACAGGGGAACTATGGCTACACCTTC

j_gene: TRBJ2-2
d_gene: TRBD1
abundance: NA
v_gene: TRBV27
CDR3aa: CASYPHRGRIGELFF
CDR3nt: TGTGCCAGCTACCCGCACAGGGGGCGGATCGGGGAGCTGTTTTTT

j_gene: TRBJ1-2
d_gene: TRBD1
abundance: NA
v_gene: TRBV5-1
CDR3aa: CASSLGAGGASIYGYTF
CDR3nt: TGCGCCAGCAGCTTGGGAGCAGGGGGCGCATCCATTTATGGCTACACCTTC

j_gene: TRBJ1-5
d_gene: TRBD1
abundance: NA
v_gene: TRBV7-8
CDR3aa: CASSPTDRGSNQPQHF
CDR3nt: TGTGCCAGCAGCCCCACGGACAGGGGAAGCAATCAGCCCCAGCATTTT

j_gene: TRBJ2-1
d_gene: NA
abundance: NA
v_gene: TRBV7-9
CDR3aa: CASSATGFDEQFF
CDR3nt: TGTGCCAGCAGCGCTACAGGGTTCGATGAGCAGTTCTTC

j_gene: TRBJ2-7
d_gene: TRBD1
abundance: once
v_gene: TRBV10-1
CDR3aa: CASSESISRGHYEQYF
CDR3nt: TGCGCCAGCAGTGAGTCGATATCCAGGGGGCACTACGAGCAGTACTTC

j_gene: TRBJ1-2
d_gene: NA
abundance: once
v_gene: TRBV19
CDR3aa: CASSIVMGVSYGYTF
CDR3nt: TGTGCCAGTAGTATAGTTATGGGGGTTTCCTATGGCTACACCTTC

j_gene: TRBJ1-5
d_gene: NA
abundance: NA
v_gene: TRBV5-6
CDR3aa: CASSRDGYQPQHF
CDR3nt: TGTGCCAGCAGTCGGGACGGCTATCAGCCCCAGCATTTT

j_gene: TRBJ1-1
d_gene: TRBD1
abundance: NA
v_gene: TRBV4-1
CDR3aa: CASSQEQGPYTEAFF
CDR3nt: TGCGCCAGCAGCCAAGAACAGGGGCCCTACACTGAAGCTTTCTTT

j_gene: TRBJ1-5
d_gene: NA
abundance: NA
v_gene: TRBV7-9
CDR3aa: CASSIGQQPQHF
CDR3nt: TGTGCCAGCAGTATAGGACAACAGCCCCAGCATTTT

j_gene: TRBJ2-2
d_gene: TRBD1
abundance: few
v_gene: TRBV24-1
CDR3aa: CATGPDRSNTGELFF
CDR3nt: TGTGCCACAGGGCCGGACAGGAGTAACACCGGGGAGCTGTTTTTT

j_gene: TRBJ2-2
d_gene: NA
abundance: NA
v_gene: TRBV9
CDR3aa: CASSVASLPPGELFF
CDR3nt: TGTGCCAGCAGCGTAGCATCCCTACCCCCCGGGGAGCTGTTTTTT

j_gene: TRBJ1-1
d_gene: TRBD1
abundance: NA
v_gene: TRBV5-6
CDR3aa: CASSPGISDRGHFF
CDR3nt: TGTGCCAGCAGCCCCGGTATATCCGACAGGGGGCACTTCTTT

j_gene: TRBJ2-1
d_gene: TRBD1
abundance: NA
v_gene: TRBV5-8
CDR3aa: CATRQGWGEQFF
CDR3nt: TGTGCCACCAGACAGGGTTGGGGTGAGCAGTTCTTC

j_gene: TRBJ1-2
d_gene: NA
abundance: NA
v_gene: TRBV6-4
CDR3aa: CASSMGGHGGYTF
CDR3nt: TGTGCCAGCAGCATGGGGGGGCACGGTGGCTACACCTTC

j_gene: TRBJ2-5
d_gene: NA
abundance: NA
v_gene: TRBV14
CDR3aa: CASSQDGVRPLETQYF
CDR3nt: TGTGCCAGCAGCCAAGATGGAGTCCGACCCTTAGAGACCCAGTACTTC

j_gene: TRBJ2-4
d_gene: NA
abundance: NA
v_gene: TRBV10-3
CDR3aa: CAISESGGVAKNIQYF
CDR3nt: TGTGCCATCAGTGAGTCAGGAGGGGTAGCCAAAAACATTCAGTACTTC

j_gene: TRBJ2-2
d_gene: TRBD2
abundance: NA
v_gene: TRBV4-3
CDR3aa: CASSQELRRGGPTGELFF
CDR3nt: TGCGCCAGCAGCCAAGAGCTTCGGCGGGGGGGCCCCACCGGGGAGCTGTTTTTT

j_gene: TRBJ2-3
d_gene: NA
abundance: NA
v_gene: TRBV9
CDR3aa: CASSPTGRGFTDTQYF
CDR3nt: TGTGCCAGCAGCCCCACCGGTCGAGGTTTCACAGATACGCAGTATTTT

j_gene: TRBJ2-1
d_gene: NA
abundance: few
v_gene: TRBV6-2/TRBV6-3
CDR3aa: CASSYYILGQGNEQFF
CDR3nt: TGTGCCAGCAGTTATTACATATTGGGTCAAGGGAATGAGCAGTTCTTC

j_gene: TRBJ1-1
d_gene: TRBD1
abundance: once
v_gene: TRBV4-3
CDR3aa: CASSSDRDHDAEAFF
CDR3nt: TGCGCCAGCAGCAGTGACAGGGACCACGATGCGGAAGCTTTCTTT

j_gene: TRBJ1-1
d_gene: TRBD1
abundance: NA
v_gene: TRBV6-5
CDR3aa: CASSYLTGGNTEAFF
CDR3nt: TGTGCCAGCAGTTACTTGACAGGGGGGAACACTGAAGCTTTCTTT

j_gene: TRBJ2-7
d_gene: TRBD2
abundance: NA
v_gene: TRBV7-8
CDR3aa: CASSRTAGGSYEQYF
CDR3nt: TGTGCCAGCAGCAGGACGGCGGGAGGGTCCTACGAGCAGTACTTC

j_gene: TRBJ2-5
d_gene: TRBD2
abundance: NA
v_gene: TRBV10-3
CDR3aa: CAISETTSGGGETQYF
CDR3nt: TGTGCCATCAGTGAAACGACTAGCGGGGGGGGAGAGACCCAGTACTTC

j_gene: TRBJ2-3
d_gene: NA
abundance: few
v_gene: TRBV28
CDR3aa: CASSGGRNTQYF
CDR3nt: TGTGCCAGCAGTGGGGGGCGGAATACGCAGTATTTT

j_gene: TRBJ1-2
d_gene: NA
abundance: NA
v_gene: TRBV19
CDR3aa: CASSIYPGDTYGYTF
CDR3nt: TGTGCCAGTAGTATTTATCCTGGGGACACCTATGGCTACACCTTC

j_gene: TRBJ1-5
d_gene: NA
abundance: NA
v_gene: TRBV7-2
CDR3aa: CASSLLGGASQPQHF
CDR3nt: TGTGCCAGCAGCCTCTTGGGGGGGGCGAGTCAGCCCCAGCATTTT

j_gene: TRBJ1-2
d_gene: NA
abundance: NA
v_gene: TRBV19
CDR3aa: CASSTKGVWVGGYTF
CDR3nt: TGTGCCAGTAGTACGAAGGGGGTATGGGTCGGTGGCTACACCTTC

j_gene: TRBJ2-2
d_gene: TRBD2
abundance: NA
v_gene: TRBV7-8
CDR3aa: CASSRSGGANTGELFF
CDR3nt: TGTGCCAGCAGCCGGAGCGGGGGGGCCAACACCGGGGAGCTGTTTTTT

j_gene: TRBJ2-7
d_gene: TRBD2
abundance: NA
v_gene: TRBV5-8
CDR3aa: CASSLRPSGSYEQYF
CDR3nt: TGTGCCAGCAGCTTGCGTCCTAGCGGGAGTTACGAGCAGTACTTC

j_gene: TRBJ1-1
d_gene: NA
abundance: NA
v_gene: TRBV12-3/TRBV12-4
CDR3aa: CASSFVGNTEAFF
CDR3nt: TGTGCCAGCAGTTTCGTGGGGAACACTGAAGCTTTCTTT

j_gene: TRBJ2-2
d_gene: TRBD1
abundance: NA
v_gene: TRBV12-5
CDR3aa: CASGFRQGANTGELFF
CDR3nt: TGTGCTAGTGGTTTTCGACAGGGTGCGAACACCGGGGAGCTGTTTTTT

j_gene: TRBJ2-1
d_gene: TRBD2
abundance: NA
v_gene: TRBV7-2
CDR3aa: CASSREGQSYNEQFF
CDR3nt: TGTGCCAGCAGCAGGGAGGGCCAATCCTACAATGAGCAGTTCTTC

j_gene: TRBJ1-5
d_gene: NA
abundance: NA
v_gene: TRBV24-1
CDR3aa: CATSDLRGAGVGNQPQHF
CDR3nt: TGTGCCACCAGTGATTTGAGGGGAGCAGGGGTAGGTAATCAGCCCCAGCATTTT

j_gene: TRBJ2-1
d_gene: NA
abundance: NA
v_gene: TRBV7-2
CDR3aa: CASSPERRRYNEQFF
CDR3nt: TGTGCCAGCAGCCCCGAGCGGAGGAGGTACAATGAGCAGTTCTTC

j_gene: TRBJ1-2
d_gene: NA
abundance: NA
v_gene: TRBV9
CDR3aa: CASSPRHPRGYTF
CDR3nt: TGTGCCAGCAGCCCAAGACATCCCCGCGGCTACACCTTC

j_gene: TRBJ2-4
d_gene: NA
abundance: NA
v_gene: TRBV9
CDR3aa: CASSSRGGQNIQYF
CDR3nt: TGTGCCAGCAGCTCCCGCGGGGGCCAAAACATTCAGTACTTC

j_gene: TRBJ1-6
d_gene: NA
abundance: NA
v_gene: TRBV28
CDR3aa: CASLGSYNSPLHF
CDR3nt: TGTGCCAGCTTGGGCTCCTATAATTCACCCCTCCACTTT

j_gene: TRBJ1-1
d_gene: TRBD1
abundance: NA
v_gene: TRBV5-1
CDR3aa: CASSATGQGAYTEAFF
CDR3nt: TGCGCCAGCAGCGCAACTGGACAGGGGGCATACACTGAAGCTTTCTTT

j_gene: TRBJ1-5
d_gene: NA
abundance: once
v_gene: TRBV29-1
CDR3aa: CSVVRGTGQPQHF
CDR3nt: TGCAGCGTTGTGAGGGGGACGGGGCAGCCCCAGCATTTT

j_gene: TRBJ2-5
d_gene: TRBD2
abundance: NA
v_gene: TRBV19
CDR3aa: CASSTTSGGGETQYF
CDR3nt: TGTGCCAGTAGTACGACTAGCGGGGGTGGGGAGACCCAGTACTTC

j_gene: TRBJ2-1
d_gene: NA
abundance: NA
v_gene: TRBV28
CDR3aa: CASSPPVALNEQFF
CDR3nt: TGTGCCAGCAGCCCCCCAGTAGCGCTAAATGAGCAGTTCTTC

j_gene: TRBJ1-5
d_gene: NA
abundance: few
v_gene: TRBV27
CDR3aa: CASSPRAVIVRPQHF
CDR3nt: TGTGCCAGCAGTCCTCGAGCCGTCATTGTGCGGCCCCAGCATTTT

j_gene: TRBJ2-2
d_gene: TRBD1
abundance: NA
v_gene: TRBV5-6
CDR3aa: CASSLLGRGQDTGELFF
CDR3nt: TGTGCCAGCAGCTTGTTAGGCAGGGGGCAGGACACCGGGGAGCTGTTTTTT

j_gene: TRBJ1-2
d_gene: NA
abundance: NA
v_gene: TRBV2
CDR3aa: CASSYEAISYGYTF
CDR3nt: TGTGCCAGCAGTTATGAGGCCATCTCCTATGGCTACACCTTC

j_gene: TRBJ1-5
d_gene: NA
abundance: NA
v_gene: TRBV4-3
CDR3aa: CASSQDSAVPQPQHF
CDR3nt: TGCGCCAGCAGCCAAGATAGCGCGGTGCCTCAGCCCCAGCATTTT

j_gene: TRBJ2-2
d_gene: NA
abundance: NA
v_gene: TRBV12-5
CDR3aa: CASGSSPGGELFF
CDR3nt: TGTGCTAGTGGTTCCTCCCCGGGCGGGGAGCTGTTTTTT

j_gene: TRBJ1-2
d_gene: NA
abundance: NA
v_gene: TRBV28
CDR3aa: CASSLSIIYGYTF
CDR3nt: TGTGCCAGCAGTTTATCAATAATCTATGGCTACACCTTC

j_gene: TRBJ2-5
d_gene: TRBD1
abundance: NA
v_gene: TRBV6-5
CDR3aa: CASSLDRGQETQYF
CDR3nt: TGTGCCAGCAGTCTGGACAGGGGCCAAGAGACCCAGTACTTC

j_gene: TRBJ1-2
d_gene: TRBD1
abundance: NA
v_gene: TRBV28
CDR3aa: CASSFLQGQGPVF
CDR3nt: TGTGCCAGCAGTTTTCTCCAGGGACAGGGGCCGGTTTTT

j_gene: TRBJ2-7
d_gene: TRBD1
abundance: NA
v_gene: TRBV7-2
CDR3aa: CASSLGPGTGNSYEQYF
CDR3nt: TGTGCCAGCAGCTTAGGCCCCGGGACAGGGAACTCCTACGAGCAGTACTTC

j_gene: TRBJ1-6
d_gene: TRBD1
abundance: few
v_gene: TRBV6-5
CDR3aa: CASRGLYNSPLHF
CDR3nt: TGTGCCAGTAGGGGGCTATATAATTCACCCCTCCACTTT

j_gene: TRBJ1-6
d_gene: NA
abundance: NA
v_gene: TRBV6-5
CDR3aa: CASTSLGIADSPLHF
CDR3nt: TGTGCCAGCACTTCGCTCGGGATAGCGGATTCACCCCTCCACTTT

j_gene: TRBJ1-2
d_gene: NA
abundance: NA
v_gene: TRBV19
CDR3aa: CASSPDSNYGYTF
CDR3nt: TGTGCCAGTAGTCCTGACAGCAACTATGGCTACACCTTC

j_gene: TRBJ1-1
d_gene: NA
abundance: NA
v_gene: TRBV6-6
CDR3aa: CASRGQWNTEAFF
CDR3nt: TGTGCCAGCAGAGGACAGTGGAACACTGAAGCTTTCTTT

j_gene: TRBJ1-1
d_gene: NA
abundance: NA
v_gene: TRBV7-9
CDR3aa: CASTQSLFHTEAFF
CDR3nt: TGTGCCAGCACTCAATCCCTGTTCCACACTGAAGCTTTCTTT

j_gene: TRBJ2-5
d_gene: TRBD2
abundance: NA
v_gene: TRBV29-1
CDR3aa: CSLLIAGTQETQYF
CDR3nt: TGCAGCCTCCTTATAGCGGGGACACAAGAGACCCAGTACTTC

j_gene: TRBJ1-1
d_gene: NA
abundance: NA
v_gene: TRBV20-1
CDR3aa: CSASQAPTDAFF
CDR3nt: TGCAGTGCTAGTCAGGCGCCGACGGATGCTTTCTTT